This T cell receptor (beta chain) was recorded in a study of spatial heterogeneity in lung cancer. V lost 5 bases, J lost 7 bases, and 15 bases lay in between. The CDR3 length is 14 residues. From germline, CDR1 is SGHDN and CDR2 FVKESK. In TCRdb, the 5' RACE reads were re-called with MiXCR into one record per CDR3 protein. The table records 40,000 to 45,000 distinct CDR3 sequences, roughly 13% of them present only once. This clonotype was observed a handful of times. As to time point: sample taken at primary tumor resection. Material for sequencing was whole RNA from tumor, nontumor lung or frozen PBMC, left unsorted.

The chain employs TRBV14 and TRBJ2-1, with TRBD1 as a possible D gene (5 bases). The sequencing here drew on PBMCs, taken at surgery. The TCR sequence derives from a male donor with early-stage non-small cell lung cancer. The DNA of the CDR3 is TGTGCCAGCAGCTTTTCAGGGTGGCGAAATGAGCAGTTCTTC. Protein: CASSFSGWRNEQFF.